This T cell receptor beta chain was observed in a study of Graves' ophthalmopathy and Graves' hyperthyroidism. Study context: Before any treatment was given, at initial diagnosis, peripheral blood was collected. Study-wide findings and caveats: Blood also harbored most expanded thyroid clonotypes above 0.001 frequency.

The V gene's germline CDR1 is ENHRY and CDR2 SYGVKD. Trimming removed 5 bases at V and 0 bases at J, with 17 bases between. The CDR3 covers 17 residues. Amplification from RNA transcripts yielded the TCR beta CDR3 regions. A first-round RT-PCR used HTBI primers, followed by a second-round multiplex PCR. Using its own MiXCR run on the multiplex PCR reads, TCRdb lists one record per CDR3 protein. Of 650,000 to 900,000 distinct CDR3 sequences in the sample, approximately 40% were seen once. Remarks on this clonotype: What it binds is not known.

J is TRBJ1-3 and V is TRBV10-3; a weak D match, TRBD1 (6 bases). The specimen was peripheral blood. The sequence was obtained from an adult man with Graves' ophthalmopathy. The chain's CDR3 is CAISKGHVKSSGNTIYF. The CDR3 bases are TGTGCCATCAGTAAGGGACACGTAAAGAGCTCTGGAAACACCATATATTTT.